This T cell receptor beta chain was documented in a study of cytomegalovirus exposure and HLA in healthy donors. Study summary: An early data release held some 89 million unique TCRs from HLA-typed donors.

Primers for the PCR totalled 60 Vbeta and 13 Jbeta. Only in-frame clones appear in the TCRdb table, and some are missing; sequencing was by immunoSEQ multiplex PCR. The table shows some 120,000 clones, with approximately 80% occurring only once. CDR1 is MNHEY, CDR2 SVGAGI, per germline. The CDR3 has 15 amino acids. Unmatched junction bases numbered 2, after V lost 4 bases and J lost 7 bases. The chain combines TRBV6-5 with TRBJ2-1; 15 bases align to TRBD2. Sequencing used PBMCs. The sequence came from a young man in good health and CMV-seronegative. CDR3 region: CASSSGTSGRNEQFF. As DNA, the CDR3 is TGTGCCAGCAGTTCCGGGACTAGCGGGAGGAATGAGCAGTTCTTC.